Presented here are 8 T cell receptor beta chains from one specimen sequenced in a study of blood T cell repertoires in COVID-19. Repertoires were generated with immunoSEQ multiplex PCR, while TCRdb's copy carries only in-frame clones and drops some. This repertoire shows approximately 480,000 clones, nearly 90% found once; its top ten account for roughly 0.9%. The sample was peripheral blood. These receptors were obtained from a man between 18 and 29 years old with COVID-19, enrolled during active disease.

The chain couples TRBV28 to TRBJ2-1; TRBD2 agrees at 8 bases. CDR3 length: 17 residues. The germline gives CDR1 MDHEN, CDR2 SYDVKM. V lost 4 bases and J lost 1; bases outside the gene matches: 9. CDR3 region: CASSSPSLAVSYNEQFF. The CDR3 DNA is TGTGCCAGCAGTTCGCCCTCACTAGCGGTATCCTACAATGAGCAGTTCTTC.

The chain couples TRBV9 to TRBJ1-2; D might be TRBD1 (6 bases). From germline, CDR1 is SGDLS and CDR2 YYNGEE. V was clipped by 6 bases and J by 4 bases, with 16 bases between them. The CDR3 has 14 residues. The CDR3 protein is CASKRDGGLYGYTF. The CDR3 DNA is TGTGCCAGCAAGCGAGACGGGGGGCTCTATGGCTACACCTTC.

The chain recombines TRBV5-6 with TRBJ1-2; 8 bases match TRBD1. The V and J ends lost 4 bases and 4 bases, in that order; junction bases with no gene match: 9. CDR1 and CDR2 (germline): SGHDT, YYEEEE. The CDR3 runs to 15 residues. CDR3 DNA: TGTGCCAGCAGCCCCTCCGGGACAGGTGGCTATGGCTACACCTTC. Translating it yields CASSPSGTGGYGYTF.

The CDR3 DNA reads as TGTGCCAGCAAGACGACAGGAAGAGTGGCAGAGACCCAGTACTTC. Protein: CASKTTGRVAETQYF. The genes are TRBV6-5 and TRBJ2-5; TRBD1 is a possible D gene (6 bases). CDR3 length equals 15 residues. Trimming pared 7 bases from V and 4 bases from J, leaving 19 bases between. The germline gives CDR1 MNHEY, CDR2 SVGAGI.

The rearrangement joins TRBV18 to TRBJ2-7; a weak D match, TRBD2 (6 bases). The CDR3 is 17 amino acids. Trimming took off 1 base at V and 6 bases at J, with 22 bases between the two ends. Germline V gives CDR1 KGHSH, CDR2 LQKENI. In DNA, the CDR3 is TGTGCCAGCTCACCACGACAACAGGTGCGGGGAGCCGGCGAGCAGTACTTC. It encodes CASSPRQQVRGAGEQYF.

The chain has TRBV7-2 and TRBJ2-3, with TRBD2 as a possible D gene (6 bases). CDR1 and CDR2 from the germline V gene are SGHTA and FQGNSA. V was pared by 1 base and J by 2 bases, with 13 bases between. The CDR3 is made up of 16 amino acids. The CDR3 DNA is TGTGCCAGCAGCTTAGGGGTAGCGGTCTTCACAGATACGCAGTATTTT. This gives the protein CASSLGVAVFTDTQYF.

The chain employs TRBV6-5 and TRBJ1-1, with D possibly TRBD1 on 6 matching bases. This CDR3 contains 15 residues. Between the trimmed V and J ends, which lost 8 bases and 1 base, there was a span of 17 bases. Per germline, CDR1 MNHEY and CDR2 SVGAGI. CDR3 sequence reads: CASLRGGSKNTEAFF. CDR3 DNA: TGTGCCAGCTTACGAGGGGGAAGTAAGAACACTGAAGCTTTCTTT.

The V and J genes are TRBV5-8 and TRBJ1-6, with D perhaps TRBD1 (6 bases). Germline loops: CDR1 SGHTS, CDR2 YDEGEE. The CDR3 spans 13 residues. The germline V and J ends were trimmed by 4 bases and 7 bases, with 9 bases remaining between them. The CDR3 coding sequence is TGTGCCAGCAGCGAGGACAGAAATTCACCCCTCCACTTT. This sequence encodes CASSEDRNSPLHF.